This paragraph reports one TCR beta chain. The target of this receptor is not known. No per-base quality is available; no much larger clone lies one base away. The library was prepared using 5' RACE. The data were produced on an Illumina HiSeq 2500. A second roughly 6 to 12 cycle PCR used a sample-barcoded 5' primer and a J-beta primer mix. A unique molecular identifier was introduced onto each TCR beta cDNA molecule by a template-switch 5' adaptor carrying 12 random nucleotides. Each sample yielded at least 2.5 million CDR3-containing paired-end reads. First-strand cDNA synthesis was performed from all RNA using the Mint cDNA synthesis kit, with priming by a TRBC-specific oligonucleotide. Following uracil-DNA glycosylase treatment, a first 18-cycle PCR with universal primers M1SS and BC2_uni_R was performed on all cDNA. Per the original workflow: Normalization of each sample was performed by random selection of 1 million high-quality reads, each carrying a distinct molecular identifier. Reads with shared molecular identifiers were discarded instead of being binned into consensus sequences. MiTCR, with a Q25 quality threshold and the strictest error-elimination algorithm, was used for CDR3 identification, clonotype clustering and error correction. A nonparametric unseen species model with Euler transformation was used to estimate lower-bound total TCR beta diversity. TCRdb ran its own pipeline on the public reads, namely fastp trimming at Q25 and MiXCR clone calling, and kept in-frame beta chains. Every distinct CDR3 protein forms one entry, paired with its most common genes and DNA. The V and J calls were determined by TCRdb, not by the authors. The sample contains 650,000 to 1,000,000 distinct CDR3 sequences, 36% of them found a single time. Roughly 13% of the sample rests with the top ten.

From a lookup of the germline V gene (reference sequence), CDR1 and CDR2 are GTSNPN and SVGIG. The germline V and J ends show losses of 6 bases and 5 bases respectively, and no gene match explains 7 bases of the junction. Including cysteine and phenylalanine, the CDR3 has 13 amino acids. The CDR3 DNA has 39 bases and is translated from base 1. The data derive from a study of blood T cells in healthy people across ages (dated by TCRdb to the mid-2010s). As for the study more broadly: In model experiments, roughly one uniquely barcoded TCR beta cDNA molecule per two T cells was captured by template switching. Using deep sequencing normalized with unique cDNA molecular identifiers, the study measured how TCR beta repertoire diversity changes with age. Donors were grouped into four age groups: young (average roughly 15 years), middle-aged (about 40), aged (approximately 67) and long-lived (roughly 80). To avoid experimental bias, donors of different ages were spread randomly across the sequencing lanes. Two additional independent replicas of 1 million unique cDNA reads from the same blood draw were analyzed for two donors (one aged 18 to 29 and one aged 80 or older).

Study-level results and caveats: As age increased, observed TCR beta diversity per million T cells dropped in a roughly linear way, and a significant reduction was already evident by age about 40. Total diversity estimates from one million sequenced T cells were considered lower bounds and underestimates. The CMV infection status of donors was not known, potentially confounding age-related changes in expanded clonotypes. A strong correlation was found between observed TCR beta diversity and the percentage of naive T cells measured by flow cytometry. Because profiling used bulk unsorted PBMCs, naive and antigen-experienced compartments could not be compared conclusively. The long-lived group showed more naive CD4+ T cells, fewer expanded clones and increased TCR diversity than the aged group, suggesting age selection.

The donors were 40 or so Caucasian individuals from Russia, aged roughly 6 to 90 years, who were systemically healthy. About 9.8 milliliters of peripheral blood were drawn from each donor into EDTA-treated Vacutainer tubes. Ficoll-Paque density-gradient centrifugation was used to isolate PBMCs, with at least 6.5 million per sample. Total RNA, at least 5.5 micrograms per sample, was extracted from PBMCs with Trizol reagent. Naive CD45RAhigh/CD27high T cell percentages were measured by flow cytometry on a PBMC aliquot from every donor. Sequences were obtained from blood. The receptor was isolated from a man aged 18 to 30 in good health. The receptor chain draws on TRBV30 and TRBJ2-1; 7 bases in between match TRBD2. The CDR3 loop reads CACERGYDNEQFF. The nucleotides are TGTGCCTGCGAGCGGGGCTACGACAATGAGCAGTTCTTC. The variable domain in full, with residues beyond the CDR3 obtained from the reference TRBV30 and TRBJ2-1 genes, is SQTIHQWPATLVQPVGSPLSLECTVEGTSNPNLYWYRQAAGRGLQLLFYSVGIGQISSEVPQNLSASRPQDRQFILSSKKLLLSDSGFYLCACERGYDNEQFFGPGTRLTVL.